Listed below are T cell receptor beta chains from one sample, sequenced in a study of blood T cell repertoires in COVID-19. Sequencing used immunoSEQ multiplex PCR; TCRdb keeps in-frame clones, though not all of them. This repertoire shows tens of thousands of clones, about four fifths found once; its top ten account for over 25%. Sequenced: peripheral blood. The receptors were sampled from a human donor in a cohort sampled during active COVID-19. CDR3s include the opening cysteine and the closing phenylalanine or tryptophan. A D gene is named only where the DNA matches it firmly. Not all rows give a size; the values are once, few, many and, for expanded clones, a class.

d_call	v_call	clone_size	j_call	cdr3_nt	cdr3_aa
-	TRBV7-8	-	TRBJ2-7	TGTGCCAGCAGCCCCCGTGTTTCCTACGAGCAGTACTTC	CASSPRVSYEQYF
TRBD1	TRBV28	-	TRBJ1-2	TGTGCCAGCAGTCCACCACAAGGACAGGGCACCTATGGCTACACCTTC	CASSPPQGQGTYGYTF
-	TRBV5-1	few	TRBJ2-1	TGCCCCCCCCCGATAGAGCCGGAGAGCTACAATGAGCAGTTCTTC	CPPPIEPESYNEQFF
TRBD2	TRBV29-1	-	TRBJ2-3	TGCAGCGTTGAAGCTAGCGGGGGGGCCGTAGATACGCAGTATTTT	CSVEASGGAVDTQYF
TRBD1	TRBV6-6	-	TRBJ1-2	TGTGCCAGCAGTTACTTAACAGGGGGCGCAGATGGCTACACCTTC	CASSYLTGGADGYTF
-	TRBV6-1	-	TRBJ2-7	TGTGCCAGCAGTGAAATAGGAAGCGTAAGACTCTACGAGCAGTACTTC	CASSEIGSVRLYEQYF
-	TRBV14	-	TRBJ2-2	TGTGCCAGCAGCCAAGCGGCAGGGGTATACGGGGAGCTGTTTTTT	CASSQAAGVYGELFF
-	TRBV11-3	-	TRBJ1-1	TGTGCCAGCAGCTTAGGAGCTTATCAAGAAGCTTTCTTT	CASSLGAYQEAFF
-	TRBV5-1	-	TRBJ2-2	TGCGCCAGCAGCTTGAGCCTAGCAGCCACCGGGGAGCTGTTTTTT	CASSLSLAATGELFF
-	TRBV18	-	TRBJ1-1	TGTGCCAGCTCACCGAAAACTACCAACACTGAAGCTTTCTTT	CASSPKTTNTEAFF
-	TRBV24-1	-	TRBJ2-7	TGTGCCACCATGGGCAGTACCTACGAGCAGTACTTC	CATMGSTYEQYF
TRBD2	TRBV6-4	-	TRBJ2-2	TGTGCCCCCCGAAGGGGCGGGAGATGGTGCACCGGGGAGCTGTTTTTT	CAPRRGGRWCTGELFF
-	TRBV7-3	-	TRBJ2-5	TGTGCCAGCAGCCTCCACAGGGATGAGACCCAGTACTTC	CASSLHRDETQYF
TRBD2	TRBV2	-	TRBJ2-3	TGTGCCAGCAGCGGACTAGCATGGACGCAGTATTTT	CASSGLAWTQYF
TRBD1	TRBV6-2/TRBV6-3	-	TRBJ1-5	TGTGCCAGCAGTGAGAGACAGGGACCCCAGCATTTT	CASSERQGPQHF
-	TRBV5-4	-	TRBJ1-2	TGTGCCAGCAGTCGTACAGGGATGAGAAGAAATGGCTACACCTTC	CASSRTGMRRNGYTF
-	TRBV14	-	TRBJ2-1	TGTGCCAGCAGCCATGCGTCCGGAGCGCCCTACAATGAGCAGTTCTTC	CASSHASGAPYNEQFF
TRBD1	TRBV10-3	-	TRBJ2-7	TGTGCCATCAGAGACTTTGGACAGGGGGGAATCTACGAGCAGTACTTC	CAIRDFGQGGIYEQYF
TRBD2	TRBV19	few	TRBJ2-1	TGTGCCAGTAGCGGGACTAGCGGAAATGAGCAGTTCTTC	CASSGTSGNEQFF
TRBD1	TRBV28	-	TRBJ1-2	TGTGCCAGCAGTTTATCCTCGGACAGGGTCTATGGCTACACCTTC	CASSLSSDRVYGYTF
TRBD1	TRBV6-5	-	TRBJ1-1	TGTGCCAGCAAAAGGGACAGAACTGAAGCTTTCTTT	CASKRDRTEAFF
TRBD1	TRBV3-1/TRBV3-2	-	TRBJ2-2	TGTGCCAGCAGCTTCACAGGGGTCGGGACCGGGGAGCTGTTTTTT	CASSFTGVGTGELFF
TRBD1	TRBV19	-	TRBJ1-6	TGTGCCAGTAGACAGGGGAATTCACCCCTCCACTTT	CASRQGNSPLHF
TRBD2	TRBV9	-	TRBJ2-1	TGTGCCAGCAGCGTACAAGCCCTAGCGGGAGGGCCAAATGAGCAGTTCTTC	CASSVQALAGGPNEQFF
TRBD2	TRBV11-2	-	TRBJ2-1	TGTGCCAGCAGCTTACGGACTAGCGGGAGATACAATGAGCAGTTCTTC	CASSLRTSGRYNEQFF
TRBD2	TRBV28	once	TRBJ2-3	TGTGCCAGCAAACCTGGACTAGCGGCTAGCACAGATACGCAGTATTTT	CASKPGLAASTDTQYF
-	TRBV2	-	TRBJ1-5	TGTGCCAGCAGTGCACAGACCTATAGCAATCAGCCCCAGCATTTT	CASSAQTYSNQPQHF
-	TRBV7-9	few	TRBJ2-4	TGTGCCAGCAGCTCCCCGGGGGACAAAAACATTCAGTACTTC	CASSSPGDKNIQYF
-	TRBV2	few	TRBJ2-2	TGTGCCAGCAGCCGGACAGAATACACCGGGGAGCTGTTTTTT	CASSRTEYTGELFF
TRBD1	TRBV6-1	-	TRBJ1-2	TGTGCCAGCAGTGAAATAACAGGGGGCGACTATGGCTACACCTTC	CASSEITGGDYGYTF
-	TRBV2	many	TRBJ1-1	TGTGCCAGCAGGTCGACAGTTAACACTGAAGCTTTCTTT	CASRSTVNTEAFF
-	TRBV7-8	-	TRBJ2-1	TGTGCCAGCAGCTTTGGCTTAATGGGCGGGAATGAGCAGTTCTTC	CASSFGLMGGNEQFF
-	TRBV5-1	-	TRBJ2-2	TGCGCCAGCAGCCCATTCATCCCCGGGAGTAACACCGGGGAGCTGTTTTTT	CASSPFIPGSNTGELFF
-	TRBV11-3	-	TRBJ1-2	TGTGCCAGCAGTCCTACTACAGGGATGGGCGGCTACACCTTC	CASSPTTGMGGYTF
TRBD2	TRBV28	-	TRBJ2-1	TGTGCCAGCAGTATAAGCATAGCGGGAGGGATCTACAATGAGCAGTTCTTC	CASSISIAGGIYNEQFF
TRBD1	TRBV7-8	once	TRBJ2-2	TGTGCCAGCAGCTTACGGGACAGGGCTAACACCGGGGAGCTGTTTTTT	CASSLRDRANTGELFF
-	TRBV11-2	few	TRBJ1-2	TGTGCCAGCACCTCGGGAGACTATGGCTACACCTTC	CASTSGDYGYTF
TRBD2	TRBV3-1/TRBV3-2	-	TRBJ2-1	TGTGCCAGCAGCTCCCAACTAGCGGGAGGCCAGTTCTTC	CASSSQLAGGQFF
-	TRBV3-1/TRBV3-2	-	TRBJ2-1	TGTGCCAGCAGCCAAGTCTTAGGGGTCCAGGGGAGAGGGAATGAGCAGTTCTTC	CASSQVLGVQGRGNEQFF
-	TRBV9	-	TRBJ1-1	TGTGCCAGCAGCGTAGGTGGATGGAGGAACACTGAAGCTTTCTTT	CASSVGGWRNTEAFF
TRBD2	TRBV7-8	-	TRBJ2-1	TGTGCCAGCAGCTTGGCGGGACTAGCGGGAGTGGATGAGCAGTTCTTC	CASSLAGLAGVDEQFF